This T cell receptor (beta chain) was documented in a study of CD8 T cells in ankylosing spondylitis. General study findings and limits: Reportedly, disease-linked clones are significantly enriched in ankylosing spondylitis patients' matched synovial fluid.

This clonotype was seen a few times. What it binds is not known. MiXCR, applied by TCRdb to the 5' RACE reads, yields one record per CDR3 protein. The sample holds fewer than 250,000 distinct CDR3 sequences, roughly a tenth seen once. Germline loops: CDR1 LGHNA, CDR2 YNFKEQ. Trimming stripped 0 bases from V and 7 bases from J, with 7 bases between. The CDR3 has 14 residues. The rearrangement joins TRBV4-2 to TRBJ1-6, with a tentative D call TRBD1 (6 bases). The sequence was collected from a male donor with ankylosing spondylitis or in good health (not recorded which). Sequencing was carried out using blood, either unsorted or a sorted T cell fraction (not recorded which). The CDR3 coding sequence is TGTGCCAGCAGCCAAGACCAGGGGAATTCACCCCTCCACTTT. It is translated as CASSQDQGNSPLHF.